These 25 T cell receptor beta chains originate from one sample sequenced in a study of cytomegalovirus exposure and HLA in healthy donors. Primers: 60 Vbeta forward and 13 Jbeta reverse. The protocol was immunoSEQ multiplex PCR, while the TCRdb copy is restricted to in-frame clones and leaves out a portion. This sample has around 170,000 clones, with roughly 75% found just once. The sample taken for sequencing was PBMCs. These receptors were taken from a woman aged 50 to 60 in good health and CMV-seropositive.

The gene calls are TRBV19 and TRBJ2-3; 7 nucleotides agree with TRBD2. Germline CDR1 and CDR2: LNHDA and SQIVND (reference sequence). CDR3 length: 14 residues. J was trimmed by 2 bases and V by 2 bases; bases with no gene match: 1. CDR3: CASSISGNTDTQYF. The CDR3 DNA follows: TGTGCCAGTAGTATAAGCGGGAACACAGATACGCAGTATTTT.

The V call is TRBV18, the J call TRBJ2-7; TRBD1 agrees at 7 bases. Trimming at V came to 3 bases and at J to 7 bases, leaving 6 bases not matched to a gene. CDR3 length: 13 residues. Germline V CDR1 and CDR2: KGHSH, LQKENI. Written as DNA, the CDR3 is TGTGCCAGCTCACCGTCGACAGGGTGGGAGCAGTACTTC. Translating gives CASSPSTGWEQYF.

The rearrangement joins TRBV28 to TRBJ2-7; the D gene is possibly TRBD1 (6 bases). Trimming removed 5 bases at V and 0 bases at J, with 17 bases between. Germline values: CDR1 MDHEN, CDR2 SYDVKM. The CDR3 has 16 residues. The CDR3 nucleotides read TGTGCCAGCAGTGGCCCCGGGACATCCGTCTCCTACGAGCAGTACTTC. Amino acids: CASSGPGTSVSYEQYF. Based on the CDR3 plus reference TRBV28 and TRBJ2-7, the full variable domain is DVKVTQSSRYLVKRTGEKVFLECVQDMDHENMFWYRQDPGLGLRLIYFSYDVKMKEKGDIPEGYSVSREKKERFSLILESASTNQTSMYLCASSGPGTSVSYEQYFGPGTRLTVT.

With respect to this clone: Germline and junction disagree at one end, which may indicate a read error. V and J are TRBV7-9 and TRBJ1-3, with TRBD1 matching over 12 bases. CDR1 is SEHNR, CDR2 FQNEAQ, per germline (reference sequence). There are 17 residues in the CDR3. This CDR3 reads CSSSSPGQGASGNTIYF. CDR3 coding DNA: TGTTCCAGCAGCTCCCCGGGACAGGGGGCTTCTGGAAACACCATATATTTT.

V is TRBV7-9 and J is TRBJ1-2; D might be TRBD1 (6 bases). The CDR3 length is 13 residues. V was pared by 1 base and J by 3 bases, with 6 bases between. Germline V lookup: CDR1 SEHNR, CDR2 FQNEAQ (reference sequence). The CDR3 sequence: CASSLDRDYGYTF. In DNA form, the CDR3 reads TGTGCCAGCAGCTTAGACAGGGACTATGGCTACACCTTC.

The genes are TRBV28 and TRBJ2-7, with 11 bases aligning to TRBD2. CDR1 and CDR2 (germline): MDHEN, SYDVKM. This CDR3 spans 15 amino acids. The junction had 8 bases not matched to a gene; V was cut back by 3 bases and J by 7 bases. The DNA for the CDR3 is TGTGCCAGCAGTTTGTCGTCTAGCGGGAGGAGGGAGCAGTACTTC. This gives the protein CASSLSSSGRREQYF.

The chain employs TRBV7-9 and TRBJ2-1; no firm D call. Trimming took off 1 base at V and 0 bases at J, with 7 bases between the two ends. CDR1 is SEHNR, CDR2 FQNEAQ, per germline (reference sequence). This CDR3 has 15 amino acids. For the CDR3, the DNA is TGTGCCAGCAGCTTAGGAAGCTTCTCCTACAATGAGCAGTTCTTC. This translates into CASSLGSFSYNEQFF.

This chain connects TRBV28 to TRBJ1-2; 9 positions agree with TRBD1. CDR1 is MDHEN and CDR2 is SYDVKM in the germline V gene. V shed 4 bases and J 8 bases; nucleotides not matched to a gene: 14. This CDR3 is built from 16 residues. The CDR3 bases are TGTGCCAGCAGTTCTCCCCTACGGACAGGGGAAAGGGGCTACACCTTC. It translates to CASSSPLRTGERGYTF.

This clone was recorded a few times. The rearrangement links TRBV18 to TRBJ1-1; D gene unclear. The CDR3 is 15 amino acids. Germline CDR1 is KGHSH and CDR2 is LQKENI. V dropped 3 bases and J dropped 6 bases, with 17 bases sitting between them. The CDR3 DNA reads TGTGCCAGCTCACCGACTGTGCCGGGTTCCGCTGAAGCTTTCTTT. This translates into CASSPTVPGSAEAFF.

CDR3 sequence (DNA): TGTGCCAGCAGCTTAGTAGGGCTAGCGAGTTCTGCCTCCTACGAGCAGTACTTC. Translating it yields CASSLVGLASSASYEQYF. The rearrangement joins TRBV7-8 to TRBJ2-7, with D possibly being TRBD2 (6 bases). Deletions cut 1 base from V and 0 bases from J, with 19 bases between. Germline assignment: CDR1 SGHVS and CDR2 FQNEAQ. This CDR3 spans 18 amino acids.

The chain recombines TRBV4-2 with TRBJ2-2, with 7 bases matching TRBD2. The CDR3 has 17 residues. Germline CDR1 reads LGHNA; CDR2 reads YNFKEQ. Germline trimming cut 5 bases from V and 3 bases from J; bases unmatched to any gene: 12. CDR3 bases: TGTGCCAGCAGCTTCCATCGATCCCGGGAGGACACCGGGGAGCTGTTTTTT. Amino acid sequence: CASSFHRSREDTGELFF.

The count of this clone is one. This chain uses TRBV9 with TRBJ2-1; D is undetermined. The ends were cut back, 2 bases at V and 4 bases at J, with 7 bases in the middle. Per germline, CDR1 SGDLS and CDR2 YYNGEE. CDR3 length: 13 amino acids. DNA for the CDR3: TGTGCCAGCAGCGTTTTTGCGTACAATGAGCAGTTCTTC. Translation gives CASSVFAYNEQFF.

V gene TRBV19 combines with J gene TRBJ2-7, with TRBD1 identical over 10 bases. Germline values: CDR1 LNHDA, CDR2 SQIVND (reference sequence). CDR3 size: 15 residues. The V gene end was trimmed by 3 bases and the J gene end by 2 bases; junction bases not matched to a gene: 4. The CDR3 loop is CASSIGTGDAYEQYF. The CDR3 coding sequence is TGTGCCAGTAGTATTGGGACAGGGGATGCCTACGAGCAGTACTTC.

The chain recombines TRBV19 with TRBJ1-1, with TRBD1 matching over 8 bases. Germline V gene sequence: CDR1 LNHDA, CDR2 SQIVND (reference sequence). The junction had 16 bases not matched to a gene; V was cut back by 7 bases and J by 3 bases. The length of the CDR3 is 17 residues. Written as DNA, the CDR3 is TGTGCCAGTATTCCCCGGGGACAGGCTAAGAGGGACACTGAAGCTTTCTTT. Its protein product is CASIPRGQAKRDTEAFF.

The chain is built from TRBV6-1 and TRBJ1-2, with TRBD1 matching over 8 bases. After removal of 4 bases from V and 5 bases from J, the junction contained 6 bases not matched to a gene. Germline V gene sequence: CDR1 MNHNS, CDR2 SASEGT. The CDR3 contains 14 residues. The CDR3 reads CASSGQGAWYGYTF. CDR3 DNA: TGTGCCAGCAGTGGGCAGGGGGCTTGGTATGGCTACACCTTC.

The chain couples TRBV4-3 to TRBJ2-7, with unresolved D. The CDR3 length is 15 residues. CDR1 and CDR2 from the germline V gene are LGHNA and YSLEER. V was shortened by 0 bases and J by 3 bases, with 12 bases between the two germline ends. In nucleotides, the CDR3 is TGCGCCAGCAGCCAAGATTGGGCAGGATACTACGAGCAGTACTTC. It specifies CASSQDWAGYYEQYF.

The genes are TRBV28 and TRBJ2-5; 12 bases align to TRBD1. The germline V gene has CDR1 MDHEN and CDR2 SYDVKM. The trim removed 7 bases at V and 4 bases at J, leaving 7 bases unmatched. This CDR3 comprises 15 residues. CDR3 protein: CASTPGDRGRETQYF. The DNA for the CDR3 is TGTGCCAGCACCCCGGGGGACAGGGGGCGAGAGACCCAGTACTTC.

As regards this clone: Its ends do not fully match the called genes, so a read error is possible. The chain joins TRBV20-1 to TRBJ2-3; 7 bases fit TRBD2. The length of the CDR3 is 11 residues. Germline-derived CDR1 and CDR2 are DFQATT and SNEGSKA (reference sequence). The CDR3 is CSANGLDAQYF. CDR3 coding DNA: TGCAGTGCTAACGGACTAGATGCGCAGTATTTT.

The rearrangement joins TRBV6-1 to TRBJ2-3; 10 bases are a match to TRBD1. The germline CDR1 and CDR2 sequences are MNHNS and SASEGT. CDR3 length: 16 amino acids. The V segment lost 4 bases and the J segment 0 bases; nucleotides outside the gene matches: 4. CDR3 residues: CASSGPGQGSTDTQYF. The CDR3 nucleotides read TGTGCCAGCAGTGGCCCGGGACAGGGGAGCACAGATACGCAGTATTTT.

The V gene is TRBV28, the J gene TRBJ1-6; TRBD1 matches at 7 bases. There are 14 residues in the CDR3. Germline V gene data show CDR1 as MDHEN and CDR2 as SYDVKM. V dropped 6 bases and J dropped 6; count of bases not matched to a gene: 5. For the CDR3, the DNA is TGTGCCAGCAGCTCCACAGGGGCTAATTCACCCCTCCACTTT. It codes for CASSSTGANSPLHF. The complete variable domain, with remaining parts taken from reference TRBV28 and TRBJ1-6, reads DVKVTQSSRYLVKRTGEKVFLECVQDMDHENMFWYRQDPGLGLRLIYFSYDVKMKEKGDIPEGYSVSREKKERFSLILESASTNQTSMYLCASSSTGANSPLHFGNGTRLTVT.

This chain links TRBV6-5 with TRBJ2-2; D possibly corresponds to TRBD2 (6 bases). This CDR3 comprises 16 residues. V dropped 2 bases and J dropped 2 bases, with 12 bases sitting between them. CDR1 is MNHEY, CDR2 SVGAGI, per germline. Here the CDR3 DNA reads TGTGCCAGCAGTTACGTCGCGGGGAGTAACACCGGGGAGCTGTTTTTT. Translated: CASSYVAGSNTGELFF.

This chain uses TRBV6-1 with TRBJ2-7, with 9 bases fitting TRBD1. With V trimmed by 3 bases and J by 6 bases, 6 bases remained unmatched. The CDR3 contains 14 residues. CDR1 and CDR2 (germline): MNHNS, SASEGT. The CDR3 region is CASSDRTGVIEQYF. As DNA, the CDR3 is TGTGCCAGCAGTGACCGGACAGGGGTAATCGAGCAGTACTTC.

This clone was recorded a few times. The chain has TRBV28 and TRBJ1-5; weak D call: TRBD1 (6 bases). Germline loops: CDR1 MDHEN, CDR2 SYDVKM. V gave up 7 bases and J gave up 1 base, with 8 bases separating them. The CDR3 is 13 residues long. In nucleotides, the CDR3 is TGTGCCAGCATTGGACAGAGCAATCAGCCCCAGCATTTT. Encoded protein: CASIGQSNQPQHF.

This chain links TRBV19 with TRBJ2-6; TRBD2 is a possible D gene (6 bases). The CDR3 consists of 16 residues. V shed 5 bases and J shed 1 base, with 12 bases lying between them. Germline CDR1 LNHDA, CDR2 SQIVND (reference sequence). The CDR3 is CASSRPGDSGANVLTF. DNA for the CDR3: TGTGCCAGTAGTCGACCGGGGGATTCTGGGGCCAACGTCCTGACTTTC.

The chain links TRBV5-4 to TRBJ2-5, with D possibly being TRBD2 (6 bases). The CDR3 totals 12 residues. The germline V and J ends were trimmed by 4 bases and 10 bases, with 14 bases remaining between them. Germline V gene lookup returns CDR1 SGHNT and CDR2 YYREEE (reference sequence). The DNA of the CDR3 is TGTGCCAGCAGCGCCAGAGGAGGGGACCAGTACTTC. Translating it yields CASSARGGDQYF.